This T cell receptor (beta chain) was retrieved from a study of shared clonotypes between healthy human individuals. The study, taken as a whole, reports: Memory subsets generally showed smaller estimated richness than naive subsets did. Rarefaction showed that sequencing of sorted subsets was incomplete (despite large depth).

Comments on this clone: The antigen is unknown.

Germline V CDR1 and CDR2: SEHNR, FQNEAQ (reference sequence). The CDR3 has 15 residues. Trimming stripped 5 bases from V and 4 bases from J, with 12 bases between. Sequencing used immunoSEQ multiplex PCR; TCRdb keeps in-frame clones, though not all of them. The sample has a few million clones; 93% are singletons. The sequenced sample was naive CD4+ T cells from PBMCs. Subset meaning: CD45RA+ positively selected. V usage is TRBV7-9 and J usage is TRBJ2-6; weak D call: TRBD1 (6 bases). This TCR derives from a man aged 18 to 30 in good health. Some clones in this sample may be carry-over from other donors' samples. In DNA form, the CDR3 reads TGTGCCAGCAGCCCCAGGGGACCCGGGGCCAACGTCCTGACTTTC. This codes for CASSPRGPGANVLTF. Looking up the rest from reference TRBV7-9 and TRBJ2-6 gives the full variable domain: DTGVSQNPRHKITKRGQNVTFRCDPISEHNRLYWYRQTLGQGPEFLTYFQNEAQLEKSRLLSDRFSAERPKGSFSTLEIQRTEQGDSAMYLCASSPRGPGANVLTFGAGSRLTVL.